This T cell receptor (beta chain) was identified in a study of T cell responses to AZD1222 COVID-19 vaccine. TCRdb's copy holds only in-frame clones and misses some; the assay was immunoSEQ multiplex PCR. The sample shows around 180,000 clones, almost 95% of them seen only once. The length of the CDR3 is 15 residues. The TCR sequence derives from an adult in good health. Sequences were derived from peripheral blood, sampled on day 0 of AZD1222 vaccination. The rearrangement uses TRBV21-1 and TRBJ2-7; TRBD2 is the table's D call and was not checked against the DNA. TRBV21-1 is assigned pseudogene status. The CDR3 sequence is CASSKVSDAFYEQYF. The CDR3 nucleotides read TGTGCCAGCAGCAAAGTCAGCGACGCCTTCTACGAGCAGTACTTC.